This T cell receptor beta chain appears in the sequencing data of a study of T cell changes during pregnancy in multiple sclerosis. Some clones are missing from TCRdb's copy, which holds only in-frame ones; the method was immunoSEQ multiplex PCR. The profile shows about 77,000 clones, 89% of them singletons. V lost 5 bases and J lost 8; bases outside the gene matches: 5. The CDR3 consists of 14 residues. Germline CDR1 MDHEN, CDR2 SYDVKM. Sequencing used peripheral blood, obtained before pregnancy. The receptor's source is a female donor with multiple sclerosis, enrolled in a pregnancy study. The chain combines TRBV28 with TRBJ1-4, with 10 positions matching TRBD1. Here the CDR3 reads CASSPGTGVEKLFF. CDR3 in DNA: TGTGCCAGCAGTCCCGGGACAGGGGTGGAAAAACTGTTTTTT.